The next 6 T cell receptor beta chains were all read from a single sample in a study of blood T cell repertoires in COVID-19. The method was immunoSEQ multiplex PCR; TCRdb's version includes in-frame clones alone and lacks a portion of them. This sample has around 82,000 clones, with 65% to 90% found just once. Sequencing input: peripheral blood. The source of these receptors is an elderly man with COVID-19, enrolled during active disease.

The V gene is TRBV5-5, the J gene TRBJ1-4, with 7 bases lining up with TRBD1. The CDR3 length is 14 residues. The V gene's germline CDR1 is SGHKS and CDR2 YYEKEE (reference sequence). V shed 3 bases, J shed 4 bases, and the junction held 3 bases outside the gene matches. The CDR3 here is CASSSGTDNEKLFF. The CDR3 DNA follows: TGTGCCAGCAGCTCCGGGACAGATAATGAAAAACTGTTTTTT.

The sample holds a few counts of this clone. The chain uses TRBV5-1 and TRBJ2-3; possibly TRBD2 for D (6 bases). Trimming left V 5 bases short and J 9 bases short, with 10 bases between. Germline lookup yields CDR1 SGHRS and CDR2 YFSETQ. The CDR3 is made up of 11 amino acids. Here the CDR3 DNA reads TGCGCCAGCAGGCAGGGAGGCACGCAGTATTTT. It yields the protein CASRQGGTQYF.

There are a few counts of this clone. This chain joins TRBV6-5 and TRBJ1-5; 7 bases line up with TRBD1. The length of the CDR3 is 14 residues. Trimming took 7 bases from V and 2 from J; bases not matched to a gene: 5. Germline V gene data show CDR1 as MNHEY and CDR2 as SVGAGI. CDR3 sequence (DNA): TGTGCCAGCAAGAAGGGGGCGGGCAATCAGCCCCAGCATTTT. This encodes CASKKGAGNQPQHF.

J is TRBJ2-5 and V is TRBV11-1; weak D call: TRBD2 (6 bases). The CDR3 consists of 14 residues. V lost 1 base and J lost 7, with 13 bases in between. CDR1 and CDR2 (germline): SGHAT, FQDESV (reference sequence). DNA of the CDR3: TGTGCCAGCAGCTTAGATGGCCGGCGGGGGACCCAGTACTTC. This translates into CASSLDGRRGTQYF. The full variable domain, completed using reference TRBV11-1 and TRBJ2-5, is EAEVAQSPRYKITEKSQAVAFWCDPISGHATLYWYRQILGQGPELLVQFQDESVVDDSQLPKDRFSAERLKGVDSTLKIQPAELGDSAMYLCASSLDGRRGTQYFGPGTRLLVL.

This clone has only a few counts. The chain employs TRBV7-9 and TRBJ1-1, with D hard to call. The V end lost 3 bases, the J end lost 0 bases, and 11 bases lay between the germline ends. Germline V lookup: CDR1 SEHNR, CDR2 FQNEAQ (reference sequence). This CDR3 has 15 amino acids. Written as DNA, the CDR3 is TGTGCCAGCAGCTTCGGCGCAGGATTGAACACTGAAGCTTTCTTT. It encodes CASSFGAGLNTEAFF.

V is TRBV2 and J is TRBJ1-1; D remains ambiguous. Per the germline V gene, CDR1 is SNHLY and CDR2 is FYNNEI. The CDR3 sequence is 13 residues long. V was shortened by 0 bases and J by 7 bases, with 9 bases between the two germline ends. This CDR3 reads CASSEAPRIEAFF. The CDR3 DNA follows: TGTGCCAGCAGTGAAGCTCCGAGGATTGAAGCTTTCTTT. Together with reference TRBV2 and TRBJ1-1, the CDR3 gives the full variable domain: EPEVTQTPSHQVTQMGQEVILRCVPISNHLYFYWYRQILGQKVEFLVSFYNNEISEKSEIFDDQFSVERPDGSNFTLKIRSTKLEDSAMYFCASSEAPRIEAFFGQGTRLTVV.